These 11 T cell receptor beta chains share one sample of origin, sequenced in a study of cytotoxic CD8 clonotypes in ibrutinib-treated CLL. The assay was immunoSEQ multiplex PCR, and TCRdb's table has in-frame clones only and misses some. The sample includes just under 70,000 clones, 68% seen only once; the top ten take around 5.8%. The material was PBMCs, obtained after 12 months of ibrutinib treatment. The receptors originated from a human donor with chronic lymphocytic leukemia.

The V gene is TRBV10-3, the J gene TRBJ1-1; D gene uncertain. The germline V gene has CDR1 ENHRY and CDR2 SYGVKD. Trimming took 3 bases from V and 7 from J, leaving 12 bases between them. This CDR3 comprises 13 residues. The CDR3 loop is CAISEVVRHEAFF. The CDR3, as DNA: TGTGCCATCAGTGAAGTTGTCAGACATGAAGCTTTCTTT.

This chain uses TRBV6-8 with TRBJ1-4; D ambiguous. Trimming left V 1 base short and J 2 bases short, with 11 bases between. This CDR3 has 16 amino acids. The germline V gene encodes CDR1 MNHGY and CDR2 SAAAGT. The CDR3 spells CASSYWTGLTNEKLFF. The DNA of the CDR3 is TGTGCCAGCAGTTACTGGACCGGGCTTACTAATGAAAAACTGTTTTTT.

The chain employs TRBV20-1 and TRBJ2-3, with D unresolved. CDR1 and CDR2 from the germline V gene are DFQATT and SNEGSKA (reference sequence). CDR3 length equals 11 residues. V lost 7 bases and J 3 bases, leaving 8 bases between the germline ends. CDR3 protein: CSGSGTDTQYF. As DNA, the CDR3 is TGCAGTGGGTCGGGTACAGATACGCAGTATTTT.

This chain connects TRBV19 to TRBJ2-5, with TRBD1 matching over 9 bases. CDR1 and CDR2 from the germline V gene are LNHDA and SQIVND (reference sequence). The V segment lost 6 bases and the J segment 1 base; nucleotides outside the gene matches: 3. The CDR3 has 14 residues. The CDR3 region is CASRKTGGQETQYF. For the CDR3, the DNA is TGTGCCAGTAGAAAGACAGGGGGCCAAGAGACCCAGTACTTC.

The J gene is TRBJ1-1, the V gene TRBV6-5, with TRBD1 as a possible D gene (5 bases). The germline V gene encodes CDR1 MNHEY and CDR2 SVGAGI. The germline V and J ends were trimmed by 1 base and 7 bases, with 13 bases remaining between them. This CDR3 is built from 14 residues. CDR3 coding DNA: TGTGCCAGCAGTTACTGGGGGGGTGCCGGTGAAGCTTTCTTT. This sequence encodes CASSYWGGAGEAFF.

This clone was detected only once. The chain links TRBV27 to TRBJ2-6; D may be TRBD1 (6 bases). Deletions cut 7 bases from V and 0 bases from J, with 10 bases between. The germline gives CDR1 MNHEY, CDR2 SMNVEV (reference sequence). The CDR3 is made up of 15 amino acids. This CDR3 is CASTPGHSGANVLTF. Here the CDR3 DNA reads TGTGCCAGCACCCCGGGACACTCTGGGGCCAACGTCCTGACTTTC. Full variable domain (remainder filled in from reference TRBV27 and TRBJ2-6): EAQVTQNPRYLITVTGKKLTVTCSQNMNHEYMSWYRQDPGLGLRQIYYSMNVEVTDKGDVPEGYKVSRKEKRNFPLILESPSPNQTSLYFCASTPGHSGANVLTFGAGSRLTVL.

The table lists this clone with a few counts. This chain joins TRBV5-1 and TRBJ2-5; no clear D. The CDR3 length is 15 residues. Germline values: CDR1 SGHRS, CDR2 YFSETQ. The germline V and J ends were trimmed by 0 bases and 5 bases, with 14 bases remaining between them. Here the CDR3 DNA reads TGCGCCAGCAGCTTGGAGCTCAGGAGAGGCGAGACCCAGTACTTC. Encoded protein: CASSLELRRGETQYF.

Only a few counts were recorded for this clone. The V call is TRBV12-5, the J call TRBJ2-7; the D is unclear. CDR3 length: 12 amino acids. CDR1 is LGHNT and CDR2 is FRNRAP in the germline V gene. Trimming stripped 6 bases from V and 8 bases from J, with 14 bases between. Here the CDR3 reads CASGNSQAKQYF. The CDR3 DNA follows: TGTGCTAGTGGCAACTCCCAGGCCAAGCAGTACTTC.

V gene TRBV7-2 combines with J gene TRBJ2-5, with TRBD2 matching 10 bases. Germline CDR1 reads SGHTA; CDR2 reads FQGNSA. Unmatched junction bases numbered 11, after V lost 5 bases and J lost 5 bases. The CDR3 has 16 amino acids. The DNA of the CDR3 is TGTGCCAGCAGCCGTGGACTAGCGGACTCGCGTGAGACCCAGTACTTC. The encoded protein is CASSRGLADSRETQYF.

The chain carries TRBV5-1 and TRBJ2-3; D is perhaps TRBD1 or TRBD2 (5 bases each). The CDR3 runs 15 residues. Germline lookup yields CDR1 SGHRS and CDR2 YFSETQ. Deletions cut 0 bases from V and 0 bases from J, with 8 bases between. Here the CDR3 DNA reads TGCGCCAGCAGCTTGGGGGACCTAAGCACAGATACGCAGTATTTT. Encoded protein: CASSLGDLSTDTQYF.

The table lists this clone with a count of one. This chain uses TRBV18 with TRBJ2-3; D is unclear. The CDR3 is 13 residues long. The V gene's germline CDR1 is KGHSH and CDR2 LQKENI. The V end lost 1 base, the J end lost 2 bases, and 4 bases lay between the germline ends. The CDR3 sequence: CASSPQSTDTQYF. The CDR3 DNA reads TGTGCCAGCTCACCACAGTCCACAGATACGCAGTATTTT.